This T cell receptor beta chain was obtained from a study of cytotoxic CD8 clonotypes in ibrutinib-treated CLL. Turning to the study itself: Partial responses totalled approximately 25 and complete responses 2; after median around six years, approximately 15 remained remitted and about twelve progressed.

The planned depth of sequencing spanned 1 in 200,000 to 1 in 1 million T cells. Here immunoSEQ multiplex PCR was the method, and the copy in TCRdb shows in-frame clones only, minus some. The sample contains more than 200,000 clones, roughly 79% of which appear only once. Turning to this clone: Its antigen is currently unknown.

Study results and caveats: Measured clonality at baseline was greater than in age-matched healthy donors and tracked with circulating CD8+ T-cell counts.

Germline V gene data show CDR1 as SGHAT and CDR2 as FQNNGV. The CDR3 consists of 14 residues. The V gene lost 1 base and the J gene lost 4 bases, with 10 bases spanning the gap. Sequenced here: PBMCs, sampled after 12 months of ibrutinib treatment. The TCR was taken from a human donor with chronic lymphocytic leukemia. This rearrangement joins TRBV11-2 to TRBJ1-2; perhaps TRBD1 as D (6 bases). The CDR3 reads CASSLAGHSYGYTF. The CDR3 bases are TGTGCCAGCAGCTTAGCGGGACACAGCTATGGCTACACCTTC.